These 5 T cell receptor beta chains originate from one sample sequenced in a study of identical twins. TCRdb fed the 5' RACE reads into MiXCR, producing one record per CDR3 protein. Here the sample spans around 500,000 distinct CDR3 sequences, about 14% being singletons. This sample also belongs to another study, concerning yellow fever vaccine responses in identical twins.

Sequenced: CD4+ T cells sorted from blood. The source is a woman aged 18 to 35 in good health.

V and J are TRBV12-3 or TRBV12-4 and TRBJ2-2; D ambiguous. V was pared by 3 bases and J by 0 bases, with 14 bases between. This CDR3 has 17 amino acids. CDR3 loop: CASSFRFMPTNTGELFF. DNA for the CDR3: TGTGCCAGCAGTTTCCGGTTTATGCCGACGAACACCGGGGAGCTGTTTTTT.

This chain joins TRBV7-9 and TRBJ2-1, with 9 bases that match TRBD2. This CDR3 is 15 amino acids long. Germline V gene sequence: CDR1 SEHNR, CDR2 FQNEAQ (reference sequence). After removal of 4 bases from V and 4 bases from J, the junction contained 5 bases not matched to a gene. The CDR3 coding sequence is TGTGCCAGCAGCTACGGGACTAGCCAATACAATGAGCAGTTCTTC. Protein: CASSYGTSQYNEQFF.

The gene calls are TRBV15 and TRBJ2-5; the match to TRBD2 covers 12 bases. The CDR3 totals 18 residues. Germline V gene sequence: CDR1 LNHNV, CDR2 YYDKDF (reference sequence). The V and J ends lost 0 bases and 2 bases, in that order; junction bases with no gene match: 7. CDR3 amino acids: CATSRDNRLAGAQETQYF. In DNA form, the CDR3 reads TGTGCCACCAGCAGAGATAATCGACTAGCGGGGGCTCAAGAGACCCAGTACTTC. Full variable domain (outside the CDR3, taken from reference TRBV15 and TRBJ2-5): DAMVIQNPRYQVTQFGKPVTLSCSQTLNHNVMYWYQQKSSQAPKLLFHYYDKDFNNEADTPDNFQSRRPNTSFCFLDIRSPGLGDTAMYLCATSRDNRLAGAQETQYFGPGTRLLVL.

The CDR3 DNA is TGCGCCAGCAGCCCACATGTAGCGGGAGGGCCGAACGGGGAGCTGTTTTTT. Translating gives CASSPHVAGGPNGELFF. The chain has TRBV4-3 and TRBJ2-2, with 11 positions matching TRBD2. V lost 4 bases and J lost 7; bases outside the gene matches: 11. The germline gives CDR1 LGHNA, CDR2 YSLEER. The CDR3 consists of 17 residues.

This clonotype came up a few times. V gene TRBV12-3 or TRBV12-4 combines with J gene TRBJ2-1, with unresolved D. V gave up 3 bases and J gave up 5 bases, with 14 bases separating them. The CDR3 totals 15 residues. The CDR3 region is CASSLISLADNEQFF. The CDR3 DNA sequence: TGTGCCAGCAGTTTGATCAGCCTGGCGGACAATGAGCAGTTCTTC.